Following are 10 T cell receptor beta chains from one sample sequenced in a study of shared clonotypes between healthy human individuals. As defined, naive CD8 cells were CD45RO-negative and positively selected for CCR7, with terminally differentiated effector memory CD45RA+ cells excluded. Clones were read by immunoSEQ multiplex PCR, and TCRdb kept only the in-frame ones, dropping some. The sample shows over 2,000,000 clones, about 93% of them seen only once. Material: naive CD8+ T cells from PBMCs. The receptors come from a man in his late teens or twenties in good health. Some clones in this sample may be carry-over from other donors' samples.

This chain uses TRBV6-6 with TRBJ2-3; D perhaps matches TRBD2 (7 bases). The CDR3 totals 13 residues. With 5 bases removed from V and 6 bases from J, the gap between germline ends came to 12 bases. Germline V CDR1 and CDR2: MNHNY, SVGAGI (reference sequence). The CDR3 loop reads CASSIRGADTQYF. The CDR3, as DNA: TGTGCCAGCAGTATCCGGGGGGCCGATACGCAGTATTTT.

V is TRBV7-9 and J is TRBJ1-1; D uncertain. Germline CDR1 reads SEHNR; CDR2 reads FQNEAQ (reference sequence). The CDR3 spans 15 residues. V was pared by 2 bases and J by 3 bases, with 13 bases between. The CDR3 sequence is CASSLPKGLDTEAFF. The CDR3 coding sequence is TGTGCCAGCAGCTTACCCAAAGGTTTGGACACTGAAGCTTTCTTT.

The chain combines TRBV27 with TRBJ1-6, with TRBD1 identical over 8 bases. Germline V CDR1 and CDR2: MNHEY, SMNVEV (reference sequence). The CDR3 covers 14 residues. After removal of 5 bases from V and 9 bases from J, the junction contained 6 bases not matched to a gene. This chain's CDR3 is CASSKTGTGSPLHF. CDR3 nucleotide sequence: TGTGCCAGCAGTAAGACCGGGACAGGTTCACCCCTCCACTTT.

This chain uses TRBV15 with TRBJ2-7, with 10 bases matching TRBD2. Trimming at V came to 3 bases and at J to 3 bases, leaving 8 bases not matched to a gene. The CDR3 totals 16 residues. Germline CDR1 is LNHNV and CDR2 is YYDKDF (reference sequence). For the CDR3, the DNA is TGTGCCACCAGCAGCACTAGCGGGGCCTCCCTCTACGAGCAGTACTTC. Protein: CATSSTSGASLYEQYF.

As for this clone: The identical CDR3 is also encoded by other nucleotide sequences in the sample. This chain joins TRBV28 and TRBJ2-1, with a tentative D call TRBD2 (6 bases). V was shortened by 6 bases and J by 3 bases, with 12 bases between the two germline ends. The CDR3 is 14 residues long. Germline CDR1 is MDHEN and CDR2 is SYDVKM. The CDR3 loop is CASSLSSGYNEQFF. CDR3 coding DNA: TGTGCCAGCAGCCTCAGTAGCGGCTACAATGAGCAGTTCTTC.

As concerns this clone: This sequence may be a read error, since a much larger clone differs from it by one base. The sample has other DNA sequences that encode this CDR3 too. The rearrangement links TRBV9 to TRBJ1-1, with D uncertain. The germline CDR1 and CDR2 sequences are SGDLS and YYNGEE. There are 12 residues in the CDR3. Trimming took 0 bases from V and 4 from J, leaving 4 bases between them. This CDR3 reads CASSVGGTEAFF. CDR3 DNA sequence: TGTGCCAGCAGCGTAGGTGGCACTGAAGCTTTCTTT.

This chain joins TRBV28 and TRBJ2-7; the D gene is possibly TRBD2 (5 bases). Trimming took 1 base from V and 0 from J, leaving 16 bases between them. The CDR3 is made up of 17 amino acids. The V gene's germline CDR1 is MDHEN and CDR2 SYDVKM. DNA of the CDR3: TGTGCCAGCAGTTTATTTGGTGAGGGCCCAAGCTCCTACGAGCAGTACTTC. It codes for CASSLFGEGPSSYEQYF.

The gene calls are TRBV7-8 and TRBJ2-6, with a tentative D call TRBD2 (5 bases). From germline, CDR1 is SGHVS and CDR2 FQNEAQ. CDR3 length equals 17 residues. The V end was cut by 3 bases, the J end by 4 bases, with 16 bases between. CDR3 DNA: TGTGCCAGCAGCTTTGGAGGAGCCGAGTCGGGGGCCAACGTCCTGACTTTC. The encoded protein is CASSFGGAESGANVLTF.

This rearrangement joins TRBV2 to TRBJ2-7, with 8 nucleotides matching TRBD1. Losses at the gene ends were 10 bases for V and 2 bases for J; bases not matched to a gene: 10. This CDR3 has 14 residues. Looked up from germline, CDR1 is SNHLY and CDR2 is FYNNEI. CDR3 nucleotides: TGTGCCATCACTACTGTGGACAGGGCCTACGAGCAGTACTTC. It codes for CAITTVDRAYEQYF.

The gene calls are TRBV27 and TRBJ1-2; 7 bases are shared with TRBD1. The length of the CDR3 is 15 residues. V lost 0 bases, J lost 3 bases, and 4 bases stayed unmatched. Germline loops: CDR1 MNHEY, CDR2 SMNVEV (reference sequence). The DNA for the CDR3 is TGTGCCAGCAGTTTATCGTACAGGGGTTACTATGGCTACACCTTC. This gives the protein CASSLSYRGYYGYTF.